This T cell receptor beta chain was sequenced for a study of blood T cell repertoires in COVID-19. Looking at the study overall: Whether acute or convalescent, the COVID-19 samples came from the United States, Italy and Spain. Nucleic acid was either cDNA or gDNA, and it came from T cells, B-cell-depleted T cells, or PBMCs.

The count of this clone is one. CDR3 length: 14 residues. Trimming left V 4 bases short and J 3 bases short, with 12 bases between. The V gene's germline CDR1 is MNHEY and CDR2 SVGEGT. Methods used by the authors: Reference gene primer amplification gave estimated nucleated cell counts. The method was immunoSEQ multiplex PCR; TCRdb's version includes in-frame clones alone and lacks a portion of them. V, J and clone size are taken as reported in that table, and D and trimming were inferred from the DNA itself. The sample has 200,000 to 250,000 clones, 83% seen once. This rearrangement joins TRBV6-2 or TRBV6-3 to TRBJ1-2; a weak D match, TRBD1 (5 bases). This TCR derives from a woman aged 25 to 39 with COVID-19, enrolled during active disease. Sequencing was done on a sample of peripheral blood. The CDR3 DNA reads as TGTGCCAGCAGTTGGCCGGCAGGGTACTATGGCTACACCTTC. It encodes CASSWPAGYYGYTF.